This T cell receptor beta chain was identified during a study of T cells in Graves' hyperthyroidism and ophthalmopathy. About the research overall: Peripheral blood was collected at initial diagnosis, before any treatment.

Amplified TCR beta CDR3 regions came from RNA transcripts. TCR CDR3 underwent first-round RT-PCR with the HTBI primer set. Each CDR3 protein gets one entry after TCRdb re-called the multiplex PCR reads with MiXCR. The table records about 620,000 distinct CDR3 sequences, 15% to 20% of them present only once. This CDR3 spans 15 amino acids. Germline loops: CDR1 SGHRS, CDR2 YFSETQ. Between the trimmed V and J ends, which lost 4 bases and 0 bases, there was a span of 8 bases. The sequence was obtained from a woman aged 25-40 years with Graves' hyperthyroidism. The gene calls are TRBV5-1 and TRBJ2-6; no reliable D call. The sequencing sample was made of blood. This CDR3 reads CASSQDSSGANVLTF. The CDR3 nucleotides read TGCGCCAGCAGCCAAGACTCCTCTGGGGCCAACGTCCTGACTTTC.